This TCR beta chain was identified during a study of cytomegalovirus exposure and HLA in healthy donors. Study overall: Across some 400 genotyped donors, roughly 80% landed in the Caucasian-associated ancestry cluster.

Notes on the study in general: The later analysis indicated that the majority of CMV-associated TCR beta chains appeared HLA-restricted. Using a false discovery rate of 0.05, a later analysis showed that 15,000 to 20,000 TCR beta sequences were associated with HLA alleles.

Primers for the PCR totalled 60 Vbeta and 13 Jbeta. TCRdb's table, derived via immunoSEQ multiplex PCR, lists solely in-frame clones and lacks some. The data contain more than 85,000 clones, more than 65% of them singletons. Turning to this clone: The antigen is not known.

The CDR3 spans 13 residues. The germline gives CDR1 SGHAT, CDR2 FQNNGV. Trimming at V came to 6 bases and at J to 5 bases, leaving 5 bases not matched to a gene. Source material: PBMCs. The chain combines TRBV11-2 with TRBJ2-5; 8 nucleotides align to TRBD1. This TCR came from a man aged 35-49 years in good health and CMV-seropositive. The CDR3 DNA follows: TGTGCCAGCAGACGGACAGGGCCGGAGACCCAGTACTTC. It codes for CASRRTGPETQYF.